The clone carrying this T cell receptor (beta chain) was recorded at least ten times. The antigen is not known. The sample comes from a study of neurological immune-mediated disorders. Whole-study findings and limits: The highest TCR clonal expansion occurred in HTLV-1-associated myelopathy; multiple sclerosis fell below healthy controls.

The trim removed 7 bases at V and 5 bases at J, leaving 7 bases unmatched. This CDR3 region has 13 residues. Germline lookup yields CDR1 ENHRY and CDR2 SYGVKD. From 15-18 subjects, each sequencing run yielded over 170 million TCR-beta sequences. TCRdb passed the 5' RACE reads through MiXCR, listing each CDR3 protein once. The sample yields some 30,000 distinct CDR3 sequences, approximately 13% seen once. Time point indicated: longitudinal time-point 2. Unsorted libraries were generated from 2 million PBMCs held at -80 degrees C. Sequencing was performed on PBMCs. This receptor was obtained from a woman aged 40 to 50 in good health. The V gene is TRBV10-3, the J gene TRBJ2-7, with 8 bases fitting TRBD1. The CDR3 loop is CAIMEQGANEQYF. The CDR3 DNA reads TGTGCCATCATGGAGCAGGGGGCGAACGAGCAGTACTTC.